The 32 T cell receptor beta chains below were found in one sample sequenced in a study of blood T cell repertoires in COVID-19. Here immunoSEQ multiplex PCR was the method, and the copy in TCRdb shows in-frame clones only, minus some. Among 350,000 to 400,000 clones listed, roughly 90% were seen once. The sequenced material came from peripheral blood. Every receptor here comes from a man between 18 and 35 years old with active or convalescent COVID-19.

This clone was found once. The gene calls are TRBV19 and TRBJ1-2; D is possibly TRBD1 (5 bases). This CDR3 spans 12 amino acids. The V gene's germline CDR1 is LNHDA and CDR2 SQIVND (reference sequence). Trimming removed 9 bases from V and 1 base from J, with 9 bases in between. CDR3 nucleotide sequence: TGTGCCAGCCTGCAGGGTAACTATGGCTACACCTTC. Protein sequence: CASLQGNYGYTF. Variable domain in full (rest from reference TRBV19 and TRBJ1-2): DGGITQSPKYLFRKEGQNVTLSCEQNLNHDAMYWYRQDPGQGLRLIYYSQIVNDFQKGDIAEGYSVSREKKESFPLTVTSAQKNPTAFYLCASLQGNYGYTFGSGTRLTVV.

V and J are TRBV9 and TRBJ2-3; 7 bases align to TRBD1. This CDR3 region has 15 residues. Germline V lookup: CDR1 SGDLS, CDR2 YYNGEE. V shed 3 bases and J 1 base; nucleotides not matched to a gene: 5. The CDR3 sequence is CASSGRQGGTDTQYF. The CDR3 DNA is TGTGCCAGCAGCGGAAGACAGGGCGGCACAGATACGCAGTATTTT.

V and J are TRBV19 and TRBJ1-4; no clear D gene. Trimming took off 7 bases at V and 0 bases at J, with 15 bases between the two ends. Germline V CDR1 and CDR2: LNHDA, SQIVND (reference sequence). The CDR3 contains 16 residues. CDR3: CASTVMTRATNEKLFF. DNA of the CDR3: TGTGCCAGTACCGTCATGACAAGAGCAACTAATGAAAAACTGTTTTTT.

This chain connects TRBV4-1 to TRBJ2-2; D gene ambiguous. The CDR3 contains 14 residues. Germline loops: CDR1 MGHRA, CDR2 YSYEKL. V lost 5 bases, J lost 0 bases, and 7 bases lay in between. The CDR3 sequence: CASSVEPNTGELFF. CDR3 nucleotides: TGCGCCAGCAGCGTAGAGCCGAACACCGGGGAGCTGTTTTTT.

The chain is built from TRBV25-1 and TRBJ2-2; a weak D match, TRBD1 (5 bases). V gave up 2 bases and J gave up 13 bases, with 20 bases separating them. Germline values: CDR1 MGHDK, CDR2 SYGVNS. This CDR3 has 15 residues. The CDR3 DNA is TGTGCCAGCAGTGAAAGGGCAGGGAAGGGAAGAGGGCTGTTTTTT. Its protein is CASSERAGKGRGLFF.

The rearrangement links TRBV27 to TRBJ1-4; possible D gene TRBD1, 5 bases. Trimming removed 1 base from V and 2 bases from J, with 14 bases in between. The CDR3 is 17 amino acids. Germline-derived CDR1 and CDR2 are MNHEY and SMNVEV (reference sequence). The CDR3 DNA reads as TGTGCCAGCAGTTTATGGGGGGTCCAGCTGACTAATGAAAAACTGTTTTTT. It is translated as CASSLWGVQLTNEKLFF.

This clone was picked up one time. CDR3 region: CASSSPKGAYNEQFF. As DNA, the CDR3 is TGTGCCAGCAGTTCACCAAAGGGGGCCTACAATGAGCAGTTCTTC. V usage is TRBV27 and J usage is TRBJ2-1; possible D gene TRBD1, 6 bases. Trimming removed 4 bases at V and 2 bases at J, with 12 bases between. The germline CDR1 and CDR2 sequences are MNHEY and SMNVEV (reference sequence). The CDR3 covers 15 residues.

The chain couples TRBV29-1 to TRBJ2-4; D is perhaps TRBD2 (6 bases). The CDR3 has 12 amino acids. CDR1 is SQVTM and CDR2 is ANQGSEA in the germline V gene. The V end lost 7 bases, the J end lost 8 bases, and 15 bases lay between the germline ends. The CDR3 region is CSGVADGDIQYF. For the CDR3, the DNA is TGCAGCGGGGTAGCGGATGGAGACATTCAGTACTTC.

The chain carries TRBV7-2 and TRBJ1-1; the match to TRBD1 covers 9 bases. Unmatched junction bases numbered 8, after V lost 5 bases and J lost 7 bases. Germline values: CDR1 SGHTA, CDR2 FQGNSA. The CDR3 loop spans 14 amino acids. CDR3 bases: TGTGCCAGCAGCCCTTTGCCGGGACAGGGTGAAGCTTTCTTT. Protein: CASSPLPGQGEAFF.

The chain links TRBV20-1 to TRBJ1-6; D uncertain. The CDR3 runs 11 residues. Trimming left V 3 bases short and J 7 bases short, with 4 bases between. Germline V lookup: CDR1 DFQATT, CDR2 SNEGSKA (reference sequence). CDR3 region: CSASPNSPLHF. Here the CDR3 DNA reads TGCAGTGCTAGTCCGAATTCACCCCTCCACTTT.

This clone was seen only once. This chain uses TRBV18 with TRBJ1-5; D call uncertain. This CDR3 has 11 amino acids. The V end was cut by 6 bases, the J end by 11 bases, with 11 bases between. The V gene's germline CDR1 is KGHSH and CDR2 LQKENI. The CDR3, as DNA: TGTGCCAGCTCCGATCTTCGGTCCCAGCATTTT. It yields the protein CASSDLRSQHF.

V and J are TRBV29-1 and TRBJ2-3; D is possibly TRBD1 (6 bases). Germline-derived CDR1 and CDR2 are SQVTM and ANQGSEA. The V and J ends lost 3 bases and 2 bases respectively, with 9 bases between them. This CDR3 has 13 residues. The CDR3, as DNA: TGCAGCGTTGAGGACAGCCTCACAGATACGCAGTATTTT. Translated: CSVEDSLTDTQYF.

The chain recombines TRBV7-9 with TRBJ1-5; 7 positions match TRBD1. Germline V gene data show CDR1 as SEHNR and CDR2 as FQNEAQ (reference sequence). With 7 bases clipped from V and 0 bases from J, the junction kept 3 bases outside the gene matches. The CDR3 covers 14 residues. The CDR3 DNA reads as TGTGCCAGCACCTGGGACAGTAGCAATCAGCCCCAGCATTTT. It is translated as CASTWDSSNQPQHF.

The V and J genes are TRBV2 and TRBJ1-1; D unclear. CDR1 and CDR2 (germline): SNHLY, FYNNEI. V was clipped by 6 bases and J by 11 bases, with 16 bases between them. This CDR3 has 12 amino acids. Here the CDR3 DNA reads TGTGCCAGCAGCCTTGTCGGGGTTAGCGCTTTCTTT. Residues: CASSLVGVSAFF.

A remark on this clone: The same CDR3 can be traced to other DNA sequences in this sample. This chain links TRBV28 with TRBJ2-7; weak D call: TRBD2 (5 bases). Trimming stripped 3 bases from V and 1 base from J, with 10 bases between. CDR1 is MDHEN and CDR2 is SYDVKM in the germline V gene. The CDR3 is 14 amino acids. The DNA for the CDR3 is TGTGCCAGCAGTTTTCGGGGTGGGTCCTACGAGCAGTACTTC. Translation: CASSFRGGSYEQYF.

V and J are TRBV4-3 and TRBJ2-3, with TRBD2 identical over 7 bases. Germline CDR1 and CDR2: LGHNA and YSLEER. This CDR3 region has 14 residues. After removal of 1 base from V and 5 bases from J, the junction contained 3 bases not matched to a gene. CDR3 bases: TGCGCCAGCAGCCAAGGACTAGCTCGAGATACGCAGTATTTT. Protein sequence: CASSQGLARDTQYF.

V is TRBV9 and J is TRBJ2-7; 8 bases fit TRBD1. The V gene end was trimmed by 6 bases and the J gene end by 7 bases; junction bases not matched to a gene: 12. Per the germline V gene, CDR1 is SGDLS and CDR2 is YYNGEE. This CDR3 is 14 amino acids long. The CDR3 bases are TGTGCCAGCAACTTAAACGGACAGGGTGAAGAGCAGTACTTC. This codes for CASNLNGQGEEQYF.

The chain joins TRBV28 to TRBJ1-4; the D gene is possibly TRBD1 (5 bases). V was clipped by 3 bases and J by 6 bases, with 20 bases between them. The germline V gene has CDR1 MDHEN and CDR2 SYDVKM. This CDR3 has 17 amino acids. DNA of the CDR3: TGTGCCAGCAGTTTTTTGGGGCAGACCCCCAGAGATGAAAAACTGTTTTTT. Translation: CASSFLGQTPRDEKLFF.

The chain recombines TRBV5-1 with TRBJ2-1; no clear D. CDR3 length: 13 amino acids. With 6 bases removed from V and 3 bases from J, the gap between germline ends came to 10 bases. The germline CDR1 and CDR2 sequences are SGHRS and YFSETQ. CDR3 sequence (DNA): TGCGCCAGCAAGGAGCTTCGCTACAATGAGCAGTTCTTC. It translates to CASKELRYNEQFF.

The V call is TRBV9, the J call TRBJ1-1; 9 bases map to TRBD1. CDR1 is SGDLS, CDR2 YYNGEE, per germline. J gave up 3 bases and V 3 bases, and 6 bases lay outside the gene matches. CDR3 size: 15 residues. The CDR3: CASSDRRDRDTEAFF. The CDR3 DNA reads as TGTGCCAGCAGCGATCGCCGGGACAGGGACACTGAAGCTTTCTTT.

This clone was counted a single time. The genes are TRBV19 and TRBJ2-7, with 10 bases aligning to TRBD1. The J segment lost 2 bases and the V segment lost 5 bases, leaving 6 bases of the junction unmatched. The CDR3 is made up of 15 amino acids. Germline V gene data show CDR1 as LNHDA and CDR2 as SQIVND (reference sequence). CDR3 in DNA: TGTGCCAGTAGTCCCCGACAGGGGGCTACCTACGAGCAGTACTTC. Its protein product is CASSPRQGATYEQYF.

The gene calls are TRBV6-6 and TRBJ2-5, with 7 bases that match TRBD1. This CDR3 contains 13 residues. The V gene end was trimmed by 6 bases and the J gene end by 5 bases; junction bases not matched to a gene: 6. Germline lookup yields CDR1 MNHNY and CDR2 SVGAGI (reference sequence). CDR3 loop: CASSPTGVETQYF. The CDR3 DNA sequence: TGTGCCAGCAGCCCTACAGGGGTGGAGACCCAGTACTTC.

This clone was picked up a small number of times. Relative to the germline gene, one junction end is altered; a read error may explain this. This chain links TRBV19 with TRBJ2-6; tentatively, D is TRBD1 (5 bases). CDR1 and CDR2 from the germline V gene are LNHDA and SQIVND (reference sequence). There are 16 residues in the CDR3. The CDR3 DNA follows: TGTGCCAGTAAAGGCAGGGCCCCCTCTGGGGCCAACGTGCTGACTTTC. Translating gives CASKGRAPSGANVLTF.

This clone appeared once. V usage is TRBV25-1 and J usage is TRBJ1-2; D unresolved. The V end was cut by 7 bases, the J end by 3 bases, with 9 bases between. Germline V gene lookup returns CDR1 MGHDK and CDR2 SYGVNS. The CDR3 spans 12 residues. CDR3 in DNA: TGTGCCAGCAAATCTGGAGACTATGGCTACACCTTC. This codes for CASKSGDYGYTF.

The chain recombines TRBV2 with TRBJ1-4; 8 positions agree with TRBD1. The germline V gene has CDR1 SNHLY and CDR2 FYNNEI. J gave up 8 bases and V 3 bases, and 8 bases lay outside the gene matches. The CDR3 runs 15 residues. CDR3 sequence reads: CASSDRRGQGEKLFF. The CDR3 DNA reads as TGTGCCAGCAGTGACCGCCGAGGACAGGGCGAAAAACTGTTTTTT. The variable domain in full, completed from reference TRBV2 and TRBJ1-4, reads EPEVTQTPSHQVTQMGQEVILRCVPISNHLYFYWYRQILGQKVEFLVSFYNNEISEKSEIFDDQFSVERPDGSNFTLKIRSTKLEDSAMYFCASSDRRGQGEKLFFGSGTQLSVL.

The chain employs TRBV29-1 and TRBJ1-1; the D is unclear. V lost 6 bases and J lost 0, with 11 bases in between. CDR3 length equals 13 residues. Germline loops: CDR1 SQVTM, CDR2 ANQGSEA. CDR3 protein: CSVETVLNTEAFF. In DNA form, the CDR3 reads TGCAGCGTAGAAACGGTTCTGAACACTGAAGCTTTCTTT.

The J gene is TRBJ1-1, the V gene TRBV29-1; 9 positions agree with TRBD1. This CDR3 spans 12 amino acids. From germline, CDR1 is SQVTM and CDR2 ANQGSEA. After removal of 5 bases from V and 4 bases from J, the junction contained 2 bases not matched to a gene. This CDR3 reads CSVLQGATEAFF. CDR3 in DNA: TGCAGCGTTTTACAGGGGGCCACTGAAGCTTTCTTT.

V is TRBV5-6 and J is TRBJ1-2; TRBD1 aligns across 8 bases. This CDR3 is built from 14 residues. In germline, CDR1 is SGHDT, CDR2 YYEEEE. V was clipped by 7 bases and J by 7 bases; unmatched bases: 12. The CDR3 DNA is TGTGCCAGCCGAAATATGGCAGGGGGCGGTGGCTACACCTTC. Translated: CASRNMAGGGGYTF.

The chain employs TRBV12-3 or TRBV12-4 and TRBJ1-5; D unresolved. V was trimmed by 6 bases and J by 7 bases, leaving 13 bases between them. The CDR3 is 13 amino acids. DNA of the CDR3: TGTGCCAGCAGACTACGAGAAAGGCAGCCCCAGCATTTT. Its protein product is CASRLRERQPQHF.

J is TRBJ1-6 and V is TRBV19; D not certain. CDR1 LNHDA and CDR2 SQIVND come from the germline V gene (reference sequence). Trimming left V 3 bases short and J 7 bases short, with 13 bases between. The CDR3 is made up of 15 amino acids. CDR3 nucleotide sequence: TGTGCCAGTAGTATTCTGGCAGGTACCAATTCACCCCTCCACTTT. Translating it yields CASSILAGTNSPLHF. Full variable domain (remainder filled in from reference TRBV19 and TRBJ1-6): DGGITQSPKYLFRKEGQNVTLSCEQNLNHDAMYWYRQDPGQGLRLIYYSQIVNDFQKGDIAEGYSVSREKKESFPLTVTSAQKNPTAFYLCASSILAGTNSPLHFGNGTRLTVT.

The rearrangement joins TRBV7-9 to TRBJ1-1; 7 bases match TRBD1. Germline CDR1 is SEHNR and CDR2 is FQNEAQ (reference sequence). This CDR3 is 13 amino acids long. Trimming removed 4 bases from V and 3 bases from J; junction bases left unmatched: 2. The CDR3 sequence is CASSYRGYTEAFF. In DNA form, the CDR3 reads TGTGCCAGCAGCTACAGGGGATACACTGAAGCTTTCTTT. The variable domain in full, completed from reference TRBV7-9 and TRBJ1-1, reads DTGVSQNPRHKITKRGQNVTFRCDPISEHNRLYWYRQTLGQGPEFLTYFQNEAQLEKSRLLSDRFSAERPKGSFSTLEIQRTEQGDSAMYLCASSYRGYTEAFFGQGTRLTVV.

About this clone: Other DNA variants within this sample encode the same CDR3. V is TRBV6-5 and J is TRBJ2-7; D is uncertain. The CDR3 totals 13 residues. Trimming shortened V by 2 bases and J by 1 base, and 6 bases separated the two germline ends. Germline values: CDR1 MNHEY, CDR2 SVGAGI. This CDR3 is CASSYLSSYEQYF. CDR3 nucleotides: TGTGCCAGCAGTTACCTCTCGTCCTACGAGCAGTACTTC.